This is a list of T cell receptor beta chains from one sample in a study of blood T cell repertoires in COVID-19. TCRdb's table, derived via immunoSEQ multiplex PCR, lists solely in-frame clones and lacks some. The sample yields roughly 63,000 clones, roughly nine tenths seen once. The sample comprised peripheral blood. The receptor source for this set is a man in his fifties or sixties with acute or convalescent COVID-19. CDR3s include the opening cysteine and the closing phenylalanine or tryptophan. The D gene is left open where the match is weak. Size tells how often a clone was seen (once, few, many) or the class of an expanded clone, and some rows leave it out.

j_call clone_size v_call d_call cdr3_aa cdr3_nt
TRBJ2-1 . TRBV5-1 TRBD1 CASTPTGVPNNEQFF TGCGCCAGCACTCCGACAGGGGTGCCCAACAATGAGCAGTTCTTC
TRBJ2-3 . TRBV4-2 . CASSQEAWSGSTDTQYF TGTGCCAGCAGCCAAGAAGCTTGGTCGGGATCGACAGATACGCAGTATTTT
TRBJ1-2 . TRBV7-2 TRBD1 CASSPQQGVYGYTF TGTGCCAGCAGCCCCCAGCAGGGGGTTTATGGCTACACCTTC
TRBJ2-5 . TRBV10-3 . CAISPRGNQETQYF TGTGCCATCAGCCCCAGAGGGAACCAAGAGACCCAGTACTTC
TRBJ1-1 . TRBV6-6 TRBD1 CASSTGDKNTEAFF TGTGCCAGCAGTACAGGGGATAAAAACACTGAAGCTTTCTTT
TRBJ2-5 once TRBV5-5 TRBD2 CASSTGLAGGETQYF TGTGCCAGCAGCACGGGACTAGCGGGAGGAGAGACCCAGTACTTC
TRBJ2-5 . TRBV11-2 TRBD2 CASSPQLAGTETQYF TGTGCCAGCAGCCCGCAGCTAGCGGGAACAGAGACCCAGTACTTC
TRBJ1-2 . TRBV19 TRBD1 CASRYLTGAYTF TGTGCCAGTAGATACCTGACAGGGGCCTACACCTTC
TRBJ2-3 . TRBV9 . CASSVTSTTDTQYF TGTGCCAGCAGCGTAACTAGTACGACAGATACGCAGTATTTT
TRBJ2-7 few TRBV27 . CASSFRIAGYEQYF TGTGCCAGCAGTTTTAGAATCGCGGGCTACGAGCAGTACTTC
TRBJ1-1 . TRBV6-5 . CASSAGKQTEAFF TGTGCCAGCAGCGCCGGGAAACAAACTGAAGCTTTCTTT
TRBJ2-7 . TRBV6-5 . CASSPPTGPYEQYF TGTGCCAGCAGTCCCCCGACAGGTCCCTACGAGCAGTACTTC
TRBJ2-1 . TRBV30 . CAWSVVMNEQFF TGTGCCTGGAGTGTTGTCATGAATGAGCAGTTCTTC
TRBJ1-2 few TRBV6-5 . CASRGEVRYGYTF TGTGCCAGCAGGGGAGAAGTTCGGTATGGCTACACCTTC
TRBJ1-1 . TRBV7-2 TRBD1 CASSTSGGWGTEAFF TGTGCCAGCAGCACCTCAGGGGGATGGGGCACTGAAGCTTTCTTT
TRBJ2-1 . TRBV6-1 TRBD1 CASSERDRGNEQFF TGTGCCAGCAGTGAACGGGACAGGGGGAATGAGCAGTTCTTC
TRBJ2-1 . TRBV2 . CASSERIIGDKGEQFF TGTGCCAGCAGTGAAAGGATAATAGGGGACAAGGGTGAGCAGTTCTTC
TRBJ2-5 . TRBV4-1 TRBD1 CASSSDRGKETQYF TGCGCCAGCAGCTCGGACAGGGGGAAAGAGACCCAGTACTTC
TRBJ1-3 . TRBV5-1 . CASSSATGSSGNTIYF TGCGCCAGCAGCTCCGCCACAGGGTCCTCTGGAAACACCATATATTTT
TRBJ2-3 few TRBV2 . CASSWTEPSTDTQYF TGTGCCAGCAGTTGGACAGAGCCTAGCACAGATACGCAGTATTTT
TRBJ1-6 . TRBV5-1 . CASASTSSYNSPLHF TGCGCCAGCGCCTCCACGAGCTCCTATAATTCACCCCTCCACTTT
TRBJ1-1 once TRBV24-1 TRBD1 CATSDTRTGLTEAFF TGTGCCACCAGTGATACTAGGACAGGGCTCACTGAAGCTTTCTTT
TRBJ2-7 . TRBV28 . CASSTGTRLYEQYF TGTGCCAGCTCCACCGGGACACGACTCTACGAGCAGTACTTC
TRBJ2-4 . TRBV6-2/TRBV6-3 . CASSYDGLAKNIQYF TGTGCCAGCAGTTACGATGGCTTGGCCAAAAACATTCAGTACTTC
TRBJ1-5 once TRBV30 . CAWSGQSYNQPQHF TGTGCCTGGAGCGGACAAAGTTACAATCAGCCCCAGCATTTT
TRBJ2-1 once TRBV5-6 TRBD2 CASSALAGVSYNEQFF TGTGCCAGCAGCGCACTAGCGGGAGTATCATACAATGAGCAGTTCTTC
TRBJ2-3 . TRBV18 TRBD2 CASSGRWDRTTSGTDEPSTDTQYF TGTGCCAGCTCAGGCCGTTGGGACAGAACGACTAGCGGGACCGATGAGCCTAGCACAGATACGCAGTATTTT
TRBJ1-2 . TRBV5-1 . CASSLAADSTNGYTF TGCGCCAGCAGCTTGGCCGCGGACAGCACTAATGGCTACACCTTC
TRBJ1-5 . TRBV10-3 . CAIGDTLSNQPQHF TGTGCCATCGGGGACACGTTAAGCAATCAGCCCCAGCATTTT
TRBJ2-5 once TRBV5-1 TRBD2 CASSLSPLAGISETQYF TGCGCCAGCAGCTTGTCTCCGCTAGCGGGCATCTCGGAGACCCAGTACTTC
TRBJ1-1 . TRBV21-1 . CASSKGIPFSDRDNTEAFF TGTGCCAGCAGCAAAGGGATTCCCTTCTCCGACAGGGATAACACTGAAGCTTTCTTT
TRBJ1-2 . TRBV5-4 . CASSEGRENYGYTF TGTGCCAGCAGTGAAGGAAGGGAGAACTATGGCTACACCTTC
TRBJ2-5 . TRBV18 . CASSPPGVKETETQYF TGTGCCAGCTCACCACCTGGAGTCAAAGAAACGGAGACCCAGTACTTC
TRBJ2-1 . TRBV2 TRBD2 CASSEYSGSLVEQFF TGTGCCAGCAGTGAATATAGCGGGAGTCTGGTTGAGCAGTTCTTC
TRBJ1-1 once TRBV5-1 TRBD1 CASSASTGVNTEAFF TGCGCCAGCAGCGCCTCGACAGGGGTGAACACTGAAGCTTTCTTT
TRBJ1-1 . TRBV10-2 . CASVSADTEAFF TGCGCCAGCGTATCAGCGGACACTGAAGCTTTCTTT
TRBJ2-1 . TRBV7-7 TRBD2 CASSTGLAGPNEQFF TGTGCTAGCAGCACCGGACTAGCGGGCCCCAATGAGCAGTTCTTC
TRBJ2-2 . TRBV9 . CASSGDSNTGELFF TGTGCCAGCAGCGGAGACAGCAACACCGGGGAGCTGTTTTTT
TRBJ2-5 . TRBV5-1 TRBD1 CASSLQGGQKETQYF TGCGCCAGCAGTTTACAGGGGGGTCAGAAAGAGACCCAGTACTTC
TRBJ2-1 . TRBV6-6 TRBD2 CASSSSLAGGRGEQFF TGTGCCAGCAGTTCGTCCCTAGCGGGAGGTAGGGGTGAGCAGTTCTTC